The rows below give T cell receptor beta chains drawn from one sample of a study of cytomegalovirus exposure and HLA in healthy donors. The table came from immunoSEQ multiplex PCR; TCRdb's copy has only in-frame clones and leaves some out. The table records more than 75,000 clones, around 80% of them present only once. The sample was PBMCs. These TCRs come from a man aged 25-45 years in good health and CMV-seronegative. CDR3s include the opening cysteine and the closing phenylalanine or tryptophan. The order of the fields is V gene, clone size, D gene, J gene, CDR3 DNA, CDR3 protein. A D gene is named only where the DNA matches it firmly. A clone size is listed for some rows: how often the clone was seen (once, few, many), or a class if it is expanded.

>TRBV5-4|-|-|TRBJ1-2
TGTGCCAGCAGCCTGCCAGGGGCGTCTAACTATGGCTACACCTTC
CASSLPGASNYGYTF
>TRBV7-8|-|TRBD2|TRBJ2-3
TGTGCCAGCAGCTTAAGGACTAGCGGTTACACAGATACGCAGTATTTT
CASSLRTSGYTDTQYF
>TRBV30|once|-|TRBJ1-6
TGTGCCTGCAAAGGTGAGCGGGGGTGGCCTGGATCACCCCTCCACTTT
CACKGERGWPGSPLHF
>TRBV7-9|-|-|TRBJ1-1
TGTGCCAGCAGCCAGGGCACTGAAGCTTTCTTT
CASSQGTEAFF
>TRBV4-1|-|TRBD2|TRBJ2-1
TGCGCCAGCAGCCCCTCAGCGGGGGTTTTCAATGAGCAGTTCTTC
CASSPSAGVFNEQFF
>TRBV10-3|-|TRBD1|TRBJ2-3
TGTGCCACTGCGCAGGGGGGCACAGATACGCAGTATTTT
CATAQGGTDTQYF
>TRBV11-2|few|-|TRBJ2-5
TGTGCCAGCAGCCCTCGGGAGACCCAGTACTTC
CASSPRETQYF
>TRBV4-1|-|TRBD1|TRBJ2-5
TGCGCCAGCAGCCCAGACAGGGGAATGGAGACCCAGTACTTC
CASSPDRGMETQYF
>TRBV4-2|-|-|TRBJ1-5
TGTGCCAGCAGCCAAGGGCCTCAGGGGCAGGGTCAGCCCCAGCATTTT
CASSQGPQGQGQPQHF
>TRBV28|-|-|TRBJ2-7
TGTGCCAGCAGTCCCCCCAGCTCCTACGAGCAGTACTTC
CASSPPSSYEQYF
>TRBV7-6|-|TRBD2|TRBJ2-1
TGTGCCAGCAGCCTTGTTCGACTAGCGGGATTGAATGAGCAGTTCTTC
CASSLVRLAGLNEQFF
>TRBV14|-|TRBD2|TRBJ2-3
TGTGCCAGCAGCCAGCGGGAGCCACACACAGATACGCAGTATTTT
CASSQREPHTDTQYF
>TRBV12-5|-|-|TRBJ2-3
TGTGCTAGTGGGGGCAATCCTACCCCGAGAGATACGCAGTATTTT
CASGGNPTPRDTQYF
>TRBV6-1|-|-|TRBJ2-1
TGTGCCAGCAGTGAAGAGGCGGTTCCAAGATTATACAATGAGCAGTTCTTC
CASSEEAVPRLYNEQFF
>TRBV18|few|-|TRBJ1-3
TGTGCCAGCTCACCGGGAGCTGGAAACACCATATATTTT
CASSPGAGNTIYF
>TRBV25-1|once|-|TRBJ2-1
TGTGCCAGCAGTGAAGGGGGGACGGACATCAATGAGCAGTTCTTC
CASSEGGTDINEQFF
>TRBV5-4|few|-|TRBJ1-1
TGTGCCAGCAGCTCTTTCCCAGGGGAAGCTTTCTTT
CASSSFPGEAFF
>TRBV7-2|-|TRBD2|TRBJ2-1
TGTGCCAGCAGCCAAGCGGGGGGAAGCTCCTACAATGAGCAGTTCTTC
CASSQAGGSSYNEQFF
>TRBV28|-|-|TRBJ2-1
TGTGCCAGCAGAGTAAAGCATGAGCAGTTCTTC
CASRVKHEQFF
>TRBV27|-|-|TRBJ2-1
TGTGCCAGTTTGGGAGGCTCCTACAATGAGCAGTTCTTC
CASLGGSYNEQFF
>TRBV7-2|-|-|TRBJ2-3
TGTGCCAGCTCCGAGGGCAGGACAGCTTCAAATACGCAGTATTTT
CASSEGRTASNTQYF
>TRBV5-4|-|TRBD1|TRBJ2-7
TGTGCCAGCAGTCAGACAGGGACCTACCTCGAGCAGTACTTC
CASSQTGTYLEQYF
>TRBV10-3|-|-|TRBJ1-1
TGTGCCATCAGTGACCTCTCTCGTGAAGCTTTCTTT
CAISDLSREAFF
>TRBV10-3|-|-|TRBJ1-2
TGTGCCATCAGTACAGGGAACTATGGCTACACCTTC
CAISTGNYGYTF
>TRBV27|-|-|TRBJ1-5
TGTGCCAGCAGTTTATCAGGGGACTTCAATCAGCCCCAGCATTTT
CASSLSGDFNQPQHF
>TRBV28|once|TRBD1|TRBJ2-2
TGTGCCAGCAGTTTTACAGGGACAGGGTGGTCCCGGGAGCTGTTTTTT
CASSFTGTGWSRELFF
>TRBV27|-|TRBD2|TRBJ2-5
TGTGCCAGCAGTGTGGGACTAGAGTTAGAGACCCAGTACTTC
CASSVGLELETQYF
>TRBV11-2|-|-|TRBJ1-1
TGTGCCAGCAGCCGACTAGAAGGGGCTGAAGCTTTCTTT
CASSRLEGAEAFF
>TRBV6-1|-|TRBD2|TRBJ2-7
TGTGCCAGCAGTGAGTGGGACTACCCTCTCGAGCAGTACTTC
CASSEWDYPLEQYF
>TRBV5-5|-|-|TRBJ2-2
TGTGCCAGCAGCTTGGAGGGGCACACCGGGGAGCTGTTTTTT
CASSLEGHTGELFF
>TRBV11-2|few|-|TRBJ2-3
TGTGCCAGCAGCTTATGGGGCGCAGATACGCAGTATTTT
CASSLWGADTQYF
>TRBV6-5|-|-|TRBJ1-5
TGTGCCAGCAGTCAATACAGGGGCAATCAGCCCCAGCATTTT
CASSQYRGNQPQHF
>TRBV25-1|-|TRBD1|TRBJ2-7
TGTGCCAGCAGTTTCACCGGGACAGGTAAACACGAGCAGTACTTC
CASSFTGTGKHEQYF
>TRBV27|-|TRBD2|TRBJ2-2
TGTGCCAGCAGTAAAACGACTAGCGGAGCCCGGAACACCGGGGAGCTGTTTTTT
CASSKTTSGARNTGELFF
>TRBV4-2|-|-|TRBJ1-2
TGTGCCAGCAGCCAAGATCTTGGAGGGTGGGATGGCTACACCTTC
CASSQDLGGWDGYTF
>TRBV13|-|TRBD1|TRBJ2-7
TGTGCCAGCAGCTTCGGACAGGGGGCTTCCTACGACGAGCAGTACTTC
CASSFGQGASYDEQYF
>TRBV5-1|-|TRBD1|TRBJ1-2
TGCGCCAGCAGCTTGACCGGGACAGGGATACGAGGGGGAGATGGCTACCCCTTC
CASSLTGTGIRGGDGYPF
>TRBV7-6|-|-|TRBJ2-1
TGTGCCAGCAGCTTATTCGCGACAGGCAATGAGCAGTTCTTC
CASSLFATGNEQFF
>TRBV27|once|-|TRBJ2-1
TGTGCCAGCAGTTTATCGGCTAGCGTATACAATGAGCAGTTCTTC
CASSLSASVYNEQFF
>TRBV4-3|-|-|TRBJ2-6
TGCGCCAGCAGCCAGACTCCTTCTGGGGCCAACGTCCTGACTTTC
CASSQTPSGANVLTF
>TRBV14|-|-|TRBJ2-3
TGTGCCAGCAGCCAAGGAACAGGGAGCACAGATACGCAGTATTTT
CASSQGTGSTDTQYF
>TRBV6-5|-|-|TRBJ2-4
TGTGCCAGCAGTTCAGACATGGGCATTCAGTACTTC
CASSSDMGIQYF
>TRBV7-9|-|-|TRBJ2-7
TGTGCCAGCAGCTCGTGGGGCCTCTACGAGCAGTACTTC
CASSSWGLYEQYF
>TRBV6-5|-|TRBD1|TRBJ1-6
TGTGCCAGCAGTTACGAGGGGGCTTCCTATAATTCACCCCTCCACTTT
CASSYEGASYNSPLHF
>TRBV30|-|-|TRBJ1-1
TGTGCCTGGAGAAATCCAGGGGCCACTGAAGCTTTCTTT
CAWRNPGATEAFF
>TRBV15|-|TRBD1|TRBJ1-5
TGTGCCACCAGCTTCAGACAGGGAAAAAATCAGCCCCAGCATTTT
CATSFRQGKNQPQHF
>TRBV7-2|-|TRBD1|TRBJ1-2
TGTGCCAGCAGCTCTTTGACAGGGCTCTATGGCTACACCTTC
CASSSLTGLYGYTF
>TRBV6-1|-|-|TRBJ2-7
TGTGCCGGTGGGGCACAGGGACCTCCCTACGAGCAGTACTTC
CAGGAQGPPYEQYF
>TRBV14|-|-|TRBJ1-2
TGTGCCAGCAGCCAGGGAGATAACTATGGCTACACCTTC
CASSQGDNYGYTF
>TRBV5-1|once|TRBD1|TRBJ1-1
TGCGCCAGCAGCTTCACCCGACAGGGTGAAGCTTTCTTT
CASSFTRQGEAFF
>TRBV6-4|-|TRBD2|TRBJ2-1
TGTGCCAGCAGTGGACTCCGTTTACTAGCGGAAAACCCGTTCTTC
CASSGLRLLAENPFF
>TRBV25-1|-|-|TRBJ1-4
TGTGCCAGCAGTGAAATTTCCGGGAATGAAAAACTGTTTTTT
CASSEISGNEKLFF
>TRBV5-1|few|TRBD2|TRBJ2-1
TGCGCCAGCAGCCCCAGGACTAGCGGGAGTTCGGATGAGCAGTTCTTC
CASSPRTSGSSDEQFF